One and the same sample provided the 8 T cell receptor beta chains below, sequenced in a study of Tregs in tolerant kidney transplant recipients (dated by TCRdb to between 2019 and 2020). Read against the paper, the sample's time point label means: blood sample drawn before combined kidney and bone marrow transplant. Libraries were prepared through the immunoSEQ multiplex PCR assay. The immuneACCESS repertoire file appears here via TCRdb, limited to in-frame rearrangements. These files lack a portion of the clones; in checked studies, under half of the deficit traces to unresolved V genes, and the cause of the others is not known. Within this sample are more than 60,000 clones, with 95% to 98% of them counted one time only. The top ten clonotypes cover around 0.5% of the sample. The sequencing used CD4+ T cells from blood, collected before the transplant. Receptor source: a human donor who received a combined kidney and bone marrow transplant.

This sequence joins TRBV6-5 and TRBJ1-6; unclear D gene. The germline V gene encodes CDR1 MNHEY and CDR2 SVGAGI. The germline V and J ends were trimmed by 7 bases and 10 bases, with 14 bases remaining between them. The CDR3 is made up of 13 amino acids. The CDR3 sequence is CASTTRIPSPLHF. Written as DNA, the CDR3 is TGTGCCAGCACCACTAGGATCCCGTCACCCCTCCACTTT.

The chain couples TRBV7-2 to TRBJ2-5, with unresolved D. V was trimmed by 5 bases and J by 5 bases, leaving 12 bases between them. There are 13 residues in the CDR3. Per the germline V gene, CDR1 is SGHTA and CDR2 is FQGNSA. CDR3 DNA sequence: TGTGCCAGCAGCGTCCAGCGTGGGGAGACCCAGTACTTC. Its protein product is CASSVQRGETQYF.

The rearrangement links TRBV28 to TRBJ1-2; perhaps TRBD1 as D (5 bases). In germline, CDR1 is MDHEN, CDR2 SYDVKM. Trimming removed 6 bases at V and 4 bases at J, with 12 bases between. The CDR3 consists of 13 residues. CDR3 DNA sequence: TGTGCCAGCAGCTACGGGGGGGGCTATGGCTACACCTTC. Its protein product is CASSYGGGYGYTF.

In DNA, the CDR3 is TGTGCCAGCAGCTCTTGGGTGGGACAGGGGACGAACACTGAAGCTTTCTTT. Translating gives CASSSWVGQGTNTEAFF. V is TRBV5-4 and J is TRBJ1-1; 10 bases are shared with TRBD1. CDR1 and CDR2 (germline): SGHNT, YYREEE (reference sequence). Trimming took 3 bases from V and 1 from J; bases not matched to a gene: 9. CDR3 length equals 17 residues.

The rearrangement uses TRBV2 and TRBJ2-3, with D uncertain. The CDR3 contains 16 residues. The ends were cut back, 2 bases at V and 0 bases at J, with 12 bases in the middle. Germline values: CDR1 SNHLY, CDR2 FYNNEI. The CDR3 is CASSEFVEISTDTQYF. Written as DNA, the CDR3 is TGTGCCAGCAGTGAATTTGTAGAGATTAGCACAGATACGCAGTATTTT.

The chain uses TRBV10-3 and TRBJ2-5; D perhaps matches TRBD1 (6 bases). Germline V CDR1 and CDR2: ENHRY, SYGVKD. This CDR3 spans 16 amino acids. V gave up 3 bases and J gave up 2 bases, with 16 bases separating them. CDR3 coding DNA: TGTGCCATCAGTGATACGAGGGGGAAACCGCAAGAGACCCAGTACTTC. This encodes CAISDTRGKPQETQYF.

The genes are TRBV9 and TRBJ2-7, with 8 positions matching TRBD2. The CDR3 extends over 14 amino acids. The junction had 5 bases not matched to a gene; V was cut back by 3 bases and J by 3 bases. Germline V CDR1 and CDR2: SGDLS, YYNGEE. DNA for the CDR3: TGTGCCAGCAGCGAGAGGGGACTAGACTACGAGCAGTACTTC. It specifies CASSERGLDYEQYF.

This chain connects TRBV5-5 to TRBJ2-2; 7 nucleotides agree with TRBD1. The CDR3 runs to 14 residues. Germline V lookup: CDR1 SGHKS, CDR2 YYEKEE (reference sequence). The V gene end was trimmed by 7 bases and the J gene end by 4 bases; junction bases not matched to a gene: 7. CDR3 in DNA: TGTGCCAGCTTACCGACAGGGACCACCGGGGAGCTGTTTTTT. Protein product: CASLPTGTTGELFF.